This TCR beta chain came from a study of Ad26.COV2.S vaccination and SARS-CoV-2 variants. This clone was counted only a few times. Treatment reported: about 20 received Ad26.COV2.S at low or high dose, single or two shots; about 5 received placebo; per-sample allocation not given. Vaccine and placebo recipients were sampled on day 63 after the first injection. Germline CDR1 MNHNY, CDR2 SVGAGI (reference sequence). After removal of 0 bases from V and 4 bases from J, the junction contained 5 bases not matched to a gene. The CDR3 loop spans 16 amino acids. Profiling relied on immunoSEQ multiplex PCR, and the TCRdb table lists in-frame clones only, not all of them. The repertoire holds more than 300,000 clones, with just under 85% as singletons.

The TCR sequence derives from a person between 18 and 65 years old who received the Ad26.COV2.S COVID-19 vaccine or a placebo. This chain connects TRBV6-6 to TRBJ1-3; 8 nucleotides line up with TRBD1. This specimen was peripheral blood, taken in a trial of Ad26.COV2.S vaccine versus placebo. CDR3 sequence: CASSYSRQGPGNTIYF. In DNA, the CDR3 is TGTGCCAGCAGTTACTCGAGACAGGGGCCCGGAAACACCATATATTTT.